Shown below are 5 T cell receptor beta chains from a single sample sequenced in a study of blood T cell repertoires in COVID-19. The method was immunoSEQ multiplex PCR; TCRdb's version includes in-frame clones alone and lacks a portion of them. The table includes over 140,000 clones, about 75% detected once. The sequencing input was PBMCs or T cells enriched from blood (not recorded which). These receptors were collected from a woman between 50 and 59 years old who had recovered from COVID-19.

The gene calls are TRBV5-1 and TRBJ1-1; 7 nucleotides match TRBD1. Germline CDR1 is SGHRS and CDR2 is YFSETQ. The CDR3 is 16 residues long. V was pared by 3 bases and J by 3 bases, with 11 bases of the junction left unmatched. This CDR3 is CASSYPRQGPDTEAFF. The CDR3 DNA reads TGCGCCAGCAGCTACCCCCGACAGGGTCCGGACACTGAAGCTTTCTTT. The full variable domain, rest sourced from reference TRBV5-1 and TRBJ1-1, is KAGVTQTPRYLIKTRGQQVTLSCSPISGHRSVSWYQQTPGQGLQFLFEYFSETQRNKGNFPGRFSGRQFSNSRSEMNVSTLELGDSALYLCASSYPRQGPDTEAFFGQGTRLTVV.

V usage is TRBV7-9 and J usage is TRBJ2-3; TRBD1 is a possible D gene (6 bases). Per germline, CDR1 SEHNR and CDR2 FQNEAQ (reference sequence). The CDR3 extends over 15 amino acids. The V and J ends lost 4 bases and 1 base respectively, with 12 bases between them. The CDR3 sequence is CASSYGTIRTDTQYF. CDR3 nucleotides: TGTGCCAGCAGCTACGGGACAATCCGCACAGATACGCAGTATTTT.

The rearrangement links TRBV19 to TRBJ1-1; D gene unclear. Per germline, CDR1 LNHDA and CDR2 SQIVND (reference sequence). V lost 1 base, J lost 11 bases, and 20 bases lay in between. The CDR3 runs to 15 residues. The CDR3 bases are TGTGCCAGTAGTATAGTAAAGGCAGGCGACCGCTGGGCTTTCTTT. Encoded protein: CASSIVKAGDRWAFF.

This sequence joins TRBV6-5 and TRBJ2-7; TRBD2 aligns across 7 bases. The V gene end was trimmed by 7 bases and the J gene end by 6 bases; junction bases not matched to a gene: 9. This CDR3 spans 13 amino acids. CDR1 is MNHEY and CDR2 is SVGAGI in the germline V gene. CDR3 sequence (DNA): TGTGCCAGCAACCTGGGAGGGAAGGGCGAGCAGTACTTC. It codes for CASNLGGKGEQYF.

V is TRBV6-2 or TRBV6-3 and J is TRBJ2-3; 10 bases fit TRBD1. CDR3 length: 14 amino acids. Trimming cost V 5 bases and J 5 bases; bases outside gene matches: 4. The V gene's germline CDR1 is MNHEY and CDR2 SVGEGT. The CDR3 bases are TGTGCCAGCAGTCGACAGGGGGCGGGAGATACGCAGTATTTT. Translation gives CASSRQGAGDTQYF.